Below are 21 T cell receptor beta chains sequenced from a single sample in a study of Tregs in tolerant kidney transplant recipients. Generated by immunoSEQ multiplex PCR, the TCRdb table keeps only in-frame clones and is missing some. In the table there are roughly 20,000 clones, 65% of which are singletons. For these receptors, no antigen is known. The sequenced sample was Tregs from blood cultured with allogeneic cells. Receptors originate from a human donor in good health.

This clone appeared a single time. The rearrangement joins TRBV6-5 to TRBJ2-7; maybe TRBD1 (7 bases). Germline CDR1 and CDR2: MNHEY and SVGAGI. The CDR3 is made up of 14 amino acids. V lost 2 bases and J lost 2, with 10 bases in between. Written as DNA, the CDR3 is TGTGCCAGCAGTTACGGCAGGGGGGCCTACGAGCAGTACTTC. It translates to CASSYGRGAYEQYF.

J is TRBJ2-3 and V is TRBV7-9, with D possibly matching TRBD2 (7 bases). Deletions cut 5 bases from V and 1 base from J, with 25 bases between. Germline CDR1 SEHNR, CDR2 FQNEAQ (reference sequence). CDR3 size: 19 residues. The CDR3 nucleotides are TGTGCCAGCAGCAATGCCCTACTATGGGGGGGCGGCGGCACAGATACGCAGTATTTT. Its protein product is CASSNALLWGGGGTDTQYF.

This clone was observed a handful of times. The chain recombines TRBV30 with TRBJ1-5; weak D call: TRBD1 (5 bases). Germline V gene sequence: CDR1 GTSNPN, CDR2 SVGIG (reference sequence). The CDR3 consists of 13 residues. V was shortened by 0 bases and J by 3 bases, with 6 bases between the two germline ends. CDR3 in amino acids: CAWSVGDNQPQHF. CDR3 bases: TGTGCCTGGAGTGTAGGGGACAATCAGCCCCAGCATTTT.

The chain uses TRBV7-9 and TRBJ1-2, with a tentative D call TRBD1 (6 bases). V was clipped by 5 bases and J by 2 bases, with 15 bases between them. This CDR3 comprises 15 residues. The V gene's germline CDR1 is SEHNR and CDR2 FQNEAQ (reference sequence). CDR3: CASSDGGRGNYGYTF. The CDR3 DNA sequence: TGTGCCAGCAGCGACGGGGGGCGAGGCAACTATGGCTACACCTTC.

The rearrangement joins TRBV5-1 to TRBJ2-3; D is unresolved. The CDR3 runs 14 residues. Trimming shortened V by 4 bases and J by 3 bases, and 12 bases separated the two germline ends. In germline, CDR1 is SGHRS, CDR2 YFSETQ. The CDR3 region has the DNA TGCGCCAGCAGCCTGAGGCTCCTAACAGATACGCAGTATTTT. Its translation: CASSLRLLTDTQYF. The whole variable domain, filled in from reference TRBV5-1 and TRBJ2-3, reads KAGVTQTPRYLIKTRGQQVTLSCSPISGHRSVSWYQQTPGQGLQFLFEYFSETQRNKGNFPGRFSGRQFSNSRSEMNVSTLELGDSALYLCASSLRLLTDTQYFGPGTRLTVL.

This chain joins TRBV19 and TRBJ1-6; the D is unclear. Germline V lookup: CDR1 LNHDA, CDR2 SQIVND (reference sequence). This CDR3 has 15 residues. The germline V and J ends were trimmed by 3 bases and 9 bases, with 15 bases remaining between them. The DNA for the CDR3 is TGTGCCAGTAGTATCTCCGGGCCGAACTCTTCACCCCTCCACTTT. This encodes CASSISGPNSSPLHF.

The V gene is TRBV2, the J gene TRBJ1-2; tentative D call: TRBD1 (5 bases). There are 13 residues in the CDR3. Trimming pared 2 bases from V and 2 bases from J, leaving 6 bases between. Germline lookup yields CDR1 SNHLY and CDR2 FYNNEI. The CDR3 here is CASSEWGNYGYTF. The CDR3 DNA reads as TGTGCCAGCAGTGAATGGGGGAACTATGGCTACACCTTC.

The chain employs TRBV18 and TRBJ1-1; D unresolved. V lost 2 bases and J 5 bases, leaving 9 bases between the germline ends. CDR3 length: 13 amino acids. CDR1 and CDR2 (germline): KGHSH, LQKENI. The CDR3 loop is CASSPWVGTEAFF. The CDR3 nucleotides read TGTGCCAGCTCACCATGGGTAGGGACTGAAGCTTTCTTT.

This rearrangement joins TRBV2 to TRBJ1-2; D is perhaps TRBD1 (5 bases). Trimming removed 1 base at V and 4 bases at J, with 16 bases between. In germline, CDR1 is SNHLY, CDR2 FYNNEI. There are 16 residues in the CDR3. CDR3 DNA sequence: TGTGCCAGCAGTGAAGGCTGGGGGGTTTCTGTCTATGGCTACACCTTC. Protein sequence: CASSEGWGVSVYGYTF.

The chain employs TRBV10-1 and TRBJ2-5; TRBD1 aligns across 7 bases. Germline-derived CDR1 and CDR2 are WNHNN and SYGVQD (reference sequence). V lost 6 bases to trimming and J lost 3 bases; unmatched junction nucleotides: 4. The CDR3 loop spans 13 amino acids. For the CDR3, the DNA is TGCGCCAGCAGAGCCGACAGGGAAGAGACCCAGTACTTC. It codes for CASRADREETQYF.

The chain carries TRBV2 and TRBJ2-7; no clear D. V was pared by 4 bases and J by 0 bases, with 10 bases between. Germline V gene sequence: CDR1 SNHLY, CDR2 FYNNEI. The CDR3 covers 14 residues. The CDR3 region is CASSGPPSSYEQYF. CDR3 bases: TGTGCCAGCAGTGGACCACCCAGCTCCTACGAGCAGTACTTC.

The table lists this clone with a few counts. This chain uses TRBV5-1 with TRBJ1-4, with D hard to call. This CDR3 is 14 amino acids long. Trimming stripped 5 bases from V and 3 bases from J, with 11 bases between. CDR1 SGHRS and CDR2 YFSETQ come from the germline V gene. The CDR3 DNA is TGCGCCAGCAGTGCGGGTGGGCCTAATGAAAAACTGTTTTTT. Translated, it gives CASSAGGPNEKLFF.

This chain connects TRBV10-3 to TRBJ2-2, with D tentatively TRBD1 (6 bases). Germline CDR1 and CDR2: ENHRY and SYGVKD. The CDR3 consists of 15 residues. V was pared by 4 bases and J by 6 bases, with 15 bases between. CDR3 in amino acids: CAISGAGEGAGELFF. The CDR3 DNA reads TGTGCCATCAGTGGGGCAGGGGAAGGGGCCGGGGAGCTGTTTTTT.

This clone was seen a few times. The V gene is TRBV2, the J gene TRBJ1-2, with D maybe TRBD1 (6 bases). The V end was cut by 6 bases, the J end by 6 bases, with 14 bases between. The CDR3 covers 13 residues. CDR1 is SNHLY and CDR2 is FYNNEI in the germline V gene. This CDR3 reads CASRRERGNGYTF. CDR3 sequence (DNA): TGTGCCAGCAGGCGGGAAAGGGGGAATGGCTACACCTTC. Looking up the rest from reference TRBV2 and TRBJ1-2 gives the full variable domain: EPEVTQTPSHQVTQMGQEVILRCVPISNHLYFYWYRQILGQKVEFLVSFYNNEISEKSEIFDDQFSVERPDGSNFTLKIRSTKLEDSAMYFCASRRERGNGYTFGSGTRLTVV.

The chain has TRBV2 and TRBJ2-7; 7 nucleotides match TRBD1. CDR1 is SNHLY and CDR2 is FYNNEI in the germline V gene. CDR3 length: 12 amino acids. V dropped 11 bases and J dropped 0; count of bases not matched to a gene: 4. The CDR3 bases are TGTGCCGACCGGGACAGCTCCTACGAGCAGTACTTC. It translates to CADRDSSYEQYF. Together with reference TRBV2 and TRBJ2-7, the CDR3 gives the full variable domain: EPEVTQTPSHQVTQMGQEVILRCVPISNHLYFYWYRQILGQKVEFLVSFYNNEISEKSEIFDDQFSVERPDGSNFTLKIRSTKLEDSAMYFCADRDSSYEQYFGPGTRLTVT.

The J gene is TRBJ1-1, the V gene TRBV10-3, with D possibly TRBD1 on 6 matching bases. The CDR3 spans 14 residues. Germline lookup yields CDR1 ENHRY and CDR2 SYGVKD. Trimming pared 0 bases from V and 6 bases from J, leaving 11 bases between. CDR3 DNA: TGTGCCATCAGTGAGTCGTGGGGGGGCCCTGAAGCTTTCTTT. Translated, it gives CAISESWGGPEAFF.

The V gene is TRBV11-2, the J gene TRBJ2-1; no firm D call. The CDR3 loop spans 12 amino acids. The V gene's germline CDR1 is SGHAT and CDR2 FQNNGV. The V end lost 1 base, the J end lost 15 bases, and 13 bases lay between the germline ends. The CDR3 reads CASSLGPISRFF. CDR3 in DNA: TGTGCCAGCAGCTTAGGACCCATATCAAGGTTCTTC.

The chain has TRBV5-6 and TRBJ2-1, with TRBD2 matching over 11 bases. The CDR3 spans 17 residues. The trim removed 6 bases at V and 5 bases at J, leaving 13 bases unmatched. Germline loops: CDR1 SGHDT, CDR2 YYEEEE. The CDR3 loop is CASTLTGLAGGHNEQFF. Here the CDR3 DNA reads TGTGCCAGCACCTTAACCGGGCTAGCGGGAGGCCACAATGAGCAGTTCTTC.

The chain carries TRBV6-6 and TRBJ2-3; 7 nucleotides match TRBD1. CDR3 length equals 16 residues. Germline V lookup: CDR1 MNHNY, CDR2 SVGAGI (reference sequence). With 2 bases clipped from V and 4 bases from J, the junction kept 9 bases outside the gene matches. CDR3 bases: TGTGCCAGCAGTTACCCCGGGACAGAGACCTCAGATACGCAGTATTTT. Amino acid sequence: CASSYPGTETSDTQYF.

The chain is built from TRBV9 and TRBJ2-1, with 7 bases that match TRBD1. CDR3 length: 17 amino acids. Germline CDR1 is SGDLS and CDR2 is YYNGEE. V was pared by 0 bases and J by 9 bases, with 15 bases of the junction left unmatched. CDR3 bases: TGTGCCAGCAGCGTAGCTCAGGGCTCGACAGGGAGAATTGAGCAGTTCTTC. This translates into CASSVAQGSTGRIEQFF.

The chain recombines TRBV18 with TRBJ2-2, with D possibly matching TRBD1 (5 bases). CDR3 length: 13 amino acids. Trimming stripped 3 bases from V and 6 bases from J, with 8 bases between. Germline CDR1 KGHSH, CDR2 LQKENI. Here the CDR3 reads CASSPRDAGELFF. The CDR3 DNA sequence: TGTGCCAGCTCACCCAGGGATGCCGGGGAGCTGTTTTTT.